These T cell receptor beta chains were read from a single sample in a study of T cell responses to AZD1222 COVID-19 vaccine. The data were produced by immunoSEQ multiplex PCR, yet TCRdb's version contains in-frame clones alone and is incomplete. Among about 67,000 clones listed, 80% to 85% were seen once. The sequenced sample was peripheral blood, obtained on day 0 of AZD1222 vaccination. The source of these receptors is an adult in good health. The CDR3 runs from the conserved cysteine through the conserved F or W. D genes are given only for firm matches. Some rows have no size entry. The others give once, few or many, or a class for an expanded clone.

clone_size d_call j_call v_call cdr3_length cdr3_nt cdr3_aa
- TRBD2 TRBJ2-3 TRBV2 18 TGTGCCAGCAGTGGGTATAGCGGGAGTCTATCTAGCACAGATACGCAGTATTTT CASSGYSGSLSSTDTQYF
- TRBD2 TRBJ2-1 TRBV19 15 TGTGCCAGTAGTGCCCCTAGCGGGAGAGTCAATGAGCAGTTCTTC CASSAPSGRVNEQFF
- - TRBJ2-5 TRBV10-3 12 TGTGCCATCAGTGACCCTAGTGAGACCCAGTACTTC CAISDPSETQYF
- - TRBJ1-6 TRBV19 15 TGTGCCAGTAGTATAGGTCGGAATAGTAATTCACCCCTCCACTTT CASSIGRNSNSPLHF
- - TRBJ2-4 TRBV5-1 13 TGCGCCAGCATAACTGGAGCCAAAAACATTCAGTACTTC CASITGAKNIQYF
- - TRBJ1-1 TRBV7-9 15 TGTGCCAGCAGCTTAGCGGGCGCTCGGAACACTGAAGCTTTCTTT CASSLAGARNTEAFF
- TRBD1 TRBJ1-3 TRBV10-3 17 TGTGCCATCAGGCCCGGGACAGGAACCAATTCTGGAAACACCATATATTTT CAIRPGTGTNSGNTIYF
- - TRBJ2-4 TRBV11-2 13 TGTGCCAGCAGCTTGGGCAGGAACAACATTCAGTACTTC CASSLGRNNIQYF
- - TRBJ1-1 TRBV29-1 13 TGCAGCGTTTGTGGAGACCAGAACACTGAAGCTTTCTTT CSVCGDQNTEAFF
once - TRBJ1-3 TRBV5-1 15 TGCGCCAGCAGCTTGAACGGCGGCTCTGGAAACACCATATATTTT CASSLNGGSGNTIYF
- - TRBJ1-2 TRBV6-2/TRBV6-3 15 TGTGCCAGCAGTTTCAGCGGGGCCAGCGCCCTTGGCTACACCTTC CASSFSGASALGYTF
- TRBD2 TRBJ2-5 TRBV19 16 TGTGCCAGTAGTATGGGACTAGCGGGGGGCCAAGAGACCCAGTACTTC CASSMGLAGGQETQYF
- - TRBJ1-1 TRBV12-3/TRBV12-4 12 TGTGCCAGCAGTCTACCCGGGCCTGAAGCTTTCTTT CASSLPGPEAFF
- - TRBJ1-2 TRBV4-2 15 TGTGCCAGCAGCCAAGATCCGGCGGGGGACTATGGCTACACCTTC CASSQDPAGDYGYTF
once - TRBJ2-5 TRBV9 13 TGTGCCAGCAGCGTAATGAGCGAAGAGACCCAGTACTTC CASSVMSEETQYF
- - TRBJ1-1 TRBV28 15 TGTGCCAGCAGATATGACAGATACATGAACACTGAAGCTTTCTTT CASRYDRYMNTEAFF
- - TRBJ1-2 TRBV28 14 TGTGCCAGCAGTTTTCCGCGGGTTGCGAGGGGCTACACCTTC CASSFPRVARGYTF
- - TRBJ2-3 TRBV27 14 TGTGCCAGCCAAAGTGGAGGAAGCACAGATACGCAGTATTTT CASQSGGSTDTQYF
- TRBD2 TRBJ2-7 TRBV11-2 16 TGTGCCAGCAGCCATTTTAGCGGGAGGTCTCACTACGAGCAGTACTTC CASSHFSGRSHYEQYF
- - TRBJ1-1 TRBV11-2 13 TGTGCCAGCAGCTTAGGACAGAACACTGAAGCTTTCTTT CASSLGQNTEAFF
- - TRBJ1-1 TRBV20-1 14 TGCAGTGCTAGTGGCTTTCCAGGGAACACTGAAGCTTTCTTT CSASGFPGNTEAFF
once TRBD2 TRBJ2-7 TRBV5-1 16 TGCGCCAGCAGCTTGGAGGCGGGAGAGTCTATAGGCGAGCAGTACTTC CASSLEAGESIGEQYF
- - TRBJ2-2 TRBV7-9 16 TGTGCCAGCAGCAGCAGTAGGGTTCTGAACACCGGGGAGCTGTTTTTT CASSSSRVLNTGELFF
- - TRBJ2-2 TRBV20-1 11 TGCAGTGCTAGAGATATTGGGGAGCTGTTTTTT CSARDIGELFF
- - TRBJ2-4 TRBV9 18 TGTGCCAGCAGCGTAGAAGTGGGCCGGTGGGGGGCCAAAAACATTCAGTACTTC CASSVEVGRWGAKNIQYF
- - TRBJ1-5 TRBV7-9 15 TGTGCCAGCAGCCCCGCGTCGGCACCGAATCAGCCCCAGCATTTT CASSPASAPNQPQHF
- - TRBJ2-7 TRBV5-1 13 TGCGCCAGCATCTCGCAGGGATCGGGAGAGCAGTACTTC CASISQGSGEQYF
once - TRBJ1-5 TRBV19 12 TGTGCCAGTAGACAGAAAGATCAGCCCCAGCATTTT CASRQKDQPQHF
once - TRBJ1-1 TRBV6-5 14 TGTGCCAGCAGTCTTTCTTTGTTGAACACTGAAGCTTTCTTT CASSLSLLNTEAFF
- TRBD2 TRBJ2-7 TRBV10-3 14 TGTGCCATCAAAGAGGGGACTAGCAGCCACGAGCAGTACTTC CAIKEGTSSHEQYF
few - TRBJ2-5 TRBV6-5 14 TGTGCCAGCAGCCTACTACGCGGGTGGGAGACCCAGTACTTC CASSLLRGWETQYF
- TRBD1 TRBJ1-5 TRBV6-5 15 TGTGCCAGCAGTCCGGGACAGGGATACCATCAGCCCCAGCATTTT CASSPGQGYHQPQHF
- - TRBJ1-5 TRBV11-1 15 TGTGCCAGCAGCGGGGACCTACATAGCAATCAGCCCCAGCATTTT CASSGDLHSNQPQHF
once - TRBJ2-1 TRBV7-8 17 TGTGCCAGCAGCTTAGCCTCTCCGCTGAGCTCCTACAATGAGCAGTTCTTC CASSLASPLSSYNEQFF
- TRBD2 TRBJ2-7 TRBV11-2 15 TGTGCCAGCAGCCCCCCCGGGAGGTCCTCCTACGAGCAGTACTTC CASSPPGRSSYEQYF
- - TRBJ2-3 TRBV7-2 14 TGTGCCAGCAGCTTAGGGTCCTTCACAGATACGCAGTATTTT CASSLGSFTDTQYF
- - TRBJ2-7 TRBV28 11 TGTGCCAGCAGTGACCGTTGGGGGGAGTACTTC CASSDRWGEYF
many TRBD2 TRBJ2-2 TRBV6-2/TRBV6-3 14 TGTGCCAGCAGTACGACTAGCTCCACCGGGGAGCTGTTTTTT CASSTTSSTGELFF
- TRBD1 TRBJ1-4 TRBV28 13 TGTGCCAGCAGTTTTCAGGGGGGAGGGGAACTGTTTTTT CASSFQGGGELFF
- - TRBJ2-1 TRBV5-4 15 TGTGCCAGCAGCTTGTCGTCCGGGACCTACAATGAGCAGTTCTTC CASSLSSGTYNEQFF
- - TRBJ2-3 TRBV14 14 TGTGCCAGCAGCCAAGTAACTCGCGGGGATACGCAGTATTTT CASSQVTRGDTQYF
- - TRBJ1-2 TRBV6-1 15 TGTGCCAGCAGTGACCGGACAGATTATAACTATGGCTACACCTTC CASSDRTDYNYGYTF
- - TRBJ1-2 TRBV28 14 TGTGCCAGCAGTTTGGGGAGCTCTAACTATGGCTACACCTTC CASSLGSSNYGYTF
- TRBD1 TRBJ1-5 TRBV4-1 16 TGCGCCAGCAGCCAAGACTTTCCAGGGGGAGATCAGCCCCAGCATTTT CASSQDFPGGDQPQHF
- - TRBJ2-3 TRBV10-1 13 TGCGCCAGCAGGGTGGACAGTTCTAATACGCAGTATTTT CASRVDSSNTQYF
- - TRBJ1-2 TRBV28 11 TGTGCCAGCAGTTTACGGTATGGCTACACCTTC CASSLRYGYTF
- - TRBJ2-2 TRBV5-4 16 TGTGCCAGCAGCTTGGCCGCGGGGAGTAACACCGGGGAGCTGTTTTTT CASSLAAGSNTGELFF
- - TRBJ2-1 TRBV28 15 TGTGCCAGCAGGTCAGACATCACGGAATTCAATGAGCAGTTCTTC CASRSDITEFNEQFF
- - TRBJ1-5 TRBV6-2/TRBV6-3 16 TGTGCCAGCAGTTACTCGCGACACTTTATGGATGGGCCCCAGCATTTT CASSYSRHFMDGPQHF
- - TRBJ1-5 TRBV28 15 TGTGCCAGTTCCGGTGGGGGGGCGTACAATCAGCCCCAGCATTTT CASSGGGAYNQPQHF
- TRBD2 TRBJ2-1 TRBV6-2/TRBV6-3 15 TGTGCCAGCAGTGGTAGCGGGGCAACCTACAATGAGCAGTTCTTC CASSGSGATYNEQFF
- - TRBJ1-1 TRBV6-5 13 TGTGCCAGCACCCCGACGGTTAACACTGAAGCTTTCTTT CASTPTVNTEAFF
- - TRBJ1-2 TRBV7-9 15 TGTGCCAGCAGCTTAGGGGCGGGCTCCCACTATGGCTACACCTTC CASSLGAGSHYGYTF
- TRBD2 TRBJ2-7 TRBV15 15 TGTGCCACCAGCCGTACTAGCGGGTCCTCCTACGAGCAGTACTTC CATSRTSGSSYEQYF
- - TRBJ2-5 TRBV30 13 TGTGCCTGGAGACGCGGCCTAGTAGAGACCCAGTACTTC CAWRRGLVETQYF
- - TRBJ1-2 TRBV27 16 TGTGCCAGCAGTTTATCTTTCGGATACCGAGACTATGGCTACACCTTC CASSLSFGYRDYGYTF
- - TRBJ2-5 TRBV6-5 15 TGTGCCAGCAGTTGGGTTTATTTGGGCCAAGAGACCCAGTACTTC CASSWVYLGQETQYF
- - TRBJ1-1 TRBV28 13 TGTGCCAGCAGTTTGCCCTCTCCCACTGAAGCTTTCTTT CASSLPSPTEAFF
- - TRBJ1-6 TRBV12-3/TRBV12-4 12 TGTGCCAGCAGTGCCAGGGATCCCCCCCTCCACTTT CASSARDPPLHF
- - TRBJ1-2 TRBV30 12 TGTGCCTCCCCGCGAGGACCCTATGGCTACACCTTC CASPRGPYGYTF